This paragraph covers one TCR beta chain sequence. Its specificity is not known. This sample was included in a study of cytomegalovirus exposure and HLA in healthy donors. Primers: 60 Vbeta forward and 13 Jbeta reverse. The method was immunoSEQ multiplex PCR; TCRdb's version includes in-frame clones alone and lacks a portion of them. Its table lists 40,000 to 45,000 clones. The V gene's germline CDR1 is MNHNS and CDR2 SASEGT. CDR3 size: 16 residues. Trimming removed 4 bases from V and 2 bases from J; junction bases left unmatched: 11. Broader study findings: Most TCR sequences were rare, but some public TCRs occurred in many donors. The records held CMV serostatus as the only immune exposure information. The investigators catalogued 150 to 200 TCR beta chains as cytomegalovirus-associated. Earlier findings revealed that most TCR beta V segments proved productive either about 87% or about 30% of the time.

The TCR was taken from a man younger than 45 in good health and CMV-seronegative. Sequencing used PBMCs. This rearrangement joins TRBV6-1 to TRBJ2-7; 7 bases map to TRBD2. As DNA, the CDR3 is TGTGCCAGCAGTGCCCCCGTGGCTGCGGGAGCCTACGAGCAGTACTTC. It translates to CASSAPVAAGAYEQYF.